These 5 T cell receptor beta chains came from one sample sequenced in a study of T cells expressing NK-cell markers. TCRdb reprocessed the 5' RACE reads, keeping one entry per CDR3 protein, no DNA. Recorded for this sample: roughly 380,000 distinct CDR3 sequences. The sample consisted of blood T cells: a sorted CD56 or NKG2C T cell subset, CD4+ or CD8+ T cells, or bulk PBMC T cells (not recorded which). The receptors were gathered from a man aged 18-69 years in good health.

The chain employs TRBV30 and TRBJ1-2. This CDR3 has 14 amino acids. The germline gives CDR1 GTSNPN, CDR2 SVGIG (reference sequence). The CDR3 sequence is CAWSVLGANYGYTF.

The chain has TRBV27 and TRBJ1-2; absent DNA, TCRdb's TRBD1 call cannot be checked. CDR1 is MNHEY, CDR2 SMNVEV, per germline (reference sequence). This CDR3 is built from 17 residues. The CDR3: CASSTLGKGTGVYGYTF.

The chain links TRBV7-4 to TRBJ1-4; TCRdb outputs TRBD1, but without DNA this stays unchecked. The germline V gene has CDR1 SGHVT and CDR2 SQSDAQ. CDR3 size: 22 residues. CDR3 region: CASSLYPVMSGTVLYGNEKLFF. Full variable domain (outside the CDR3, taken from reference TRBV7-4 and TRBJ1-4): GAGVSQSPRYKVAKRGRDVALRCDSISGHVTLYWYRQTLGQGSEVLTYSQSDAQRDKSGRPSGRFSAERPERSVSTLKIQRTEQGDSAVYLCASSLYPVMSGTVLYGNEKLFFGSGTQLSVL.

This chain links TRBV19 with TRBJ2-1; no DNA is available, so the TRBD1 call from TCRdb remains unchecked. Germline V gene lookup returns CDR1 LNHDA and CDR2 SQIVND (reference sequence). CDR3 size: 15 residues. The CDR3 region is CASSIDAAGGNEQFF.

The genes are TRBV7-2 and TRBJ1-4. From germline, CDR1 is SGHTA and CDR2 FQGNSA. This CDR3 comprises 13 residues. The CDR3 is CASSLSLLGSLFF.